The 4 T cell receptor beta chains given below trace back to one sample, sequenced in a study of shared clonotypes between healthy human individuals. Method: immunoSEQ multiplex PCR; TCRdb's copy keeps in-frame clones and lacks some. The top ten hold more than 1.5% of the sample, which has about 2.1 million clones, 93% seen once. Positively selected for CCR7, the CD45RO-negative cells used as naive CD8 cells excluded terminally differentiated effector memory CD45RA+ cells. Specimen: naive CD8+ T cells from PBMCs. These receptors were taken from a man between 18 and 35 years old in good health. Some clones in this sample may be carry-over from other donors' samples.

This rearrangement joins TRBV10-3 to TRBJ2-7; 9 bases map to TRBD1. CDR1 and CDR2 (germline): ENHRY, SYGVKD. CDR3 length: 16 amino acids. V shed 6 bases and J 3 bases; nucleotides not matched to a gene: 12. The CDR3 is CAIRDPRDREGYEQYF. The CDR3 bases are TGTGCCATCAGGGACCCCCGGGACAGGGAGGGCTACGAGCAGTACTTC.

As to this clone: Other DNA sequences in this sample translate to the same CDR3. The V gene is TRBV6-5, the J gene TRBJ2-1; D ambiguous. The CDR3 extends over 15 amino acids. Germline V gene sequence: CDR1 MNHEY, CDR2 SVGAGI. Trimming took 3 bases from V and 2 from J, leaving 11 bases between them. The CDR3 here is CASSYGRIPYNEQFF. The CDR3 DNA is TGTGCCAGCAGTTATGGCCGGATTCCCTACAATGAGCAGTTCTTC.

This rearrangement joins TRBV29-1 to TRBJ1-4, with 7 bases identical to TRBD1. Unmatched junction bases numbered 3, after V lost 0 bases and J lost 8 bases. CDR1 is SQVTM and CDR2 is ANQGSEA in the germline V gene. The CDR3 has 13 amino acids. CDR3 in DNA: TGCAGCGTTGAAGAAGGGGGCAAGGAAAAACTGTTTTTT. Translating it yields CSVEEGGKEKLFF. The variable domain in full, completed from reference TRBV29-1 and TRBJ1-4, reads SAVISQKPSRDICQRGTSLTIQCQVDSQVTMMFWYRQQPGQSLTLIATANQGSEATYESGFVIDKFPISRPNLTFSTLTVSNMSPEDSSIYLCSVEEGGKEKLFFGSGTQLSVL.

This sequence joins TRBV6-6 and TRBJ2-7; 8 bases match TRBD1. Germline loops: CDR1 MNHNY, CDR2 SVGAGI (reference sequence). The V segment lost 7 bases and the J segment 0 bases; nucleotides outside the gene matches: 8. The CDR3 covers 15 residues. The CDR3, as DNA: TGTGCCAGCATTGGACAGGGCTCATACTCCTACGAGCAGTACTTC. Residues: CASIGQGSYSYEQYF.